This is a list of T cell receptor beta chains from one sample in a study of early T cells in non-severe SARS-CoV-2 infection. TCRdb reprocessed the 5' RACE reads with MiXCR, giving one entry per CDR3 protein. Of about 89,000 distinct CDR3 sequences in the sample, roughly 14% were seen once. The specimen sequenced was whole blood. Receptors were obtained from an adult who was a healthcare worker with PCR-confirmed SARS-CoV-2 infection or an uninfected control (not recorded which). Each CDR3 is given with its conserved first and last residue. D genes are given only for firm matches. For some rows the clone size is stated as once, few or many, or as a class when expanded; others skip it.

CDR3 protein: CASRTSSSYNSPLHF
CDR3 DNA: TGCGCCAGCAGGACTTCGAGCTCCTATAATTCACCCCTCCACTTT
J gene: TRBJ1-6
V gene: TRBV4-1
clone size: NA
D gene: NA

CDR3 protein: CATSRAEGMPEAFF
CDR3 DNA: TGTGCCACCAGCAGAGCTGAGGGTATGCCTGAAGCTTTCTTT
J gene: TRBJ1-1
V gene: TRBV15
clone size: few
D gene: NA

CDR3 protein: CATSRDPGKNSPLHF
CDR3 DNA: TGTGCCACCAGCAGAGACCCGGGCAAAAATTCACCCCTCCACTTT
J gene: TRBJ1-6
V gene: TRBV15
clone size: few
D gene: NA

CDR3 protein: CASSVGPSGDTQYF
CDR3 DNA: TGTGCCAGCAGCGTAGGGCCCAGCGGAGATACGCAGTATTTT
J gene: TRBJ2-3
V gene: TRBV9
clone size: NA
D gene: NA

CDR3 protein: CASSQARGANEQFF
CDR3 DNA: TGTGCCAGCAGCCAAGCCAGGGGGGCGAATGAGCAGTTCTTC
J gene: TRBJ2-1
V gene: TRBV2
clone size: NA
D gene: NA

CDR3 protein: CASTKDCQPPEQFF
CDR3 DNA: TGTGCCAGCACCAAGGACTGTCAACCGCCTGAGCAGTTCTTC
J gene: TRBJ2-1
V gene: TRBV7-6
clone size: NA
D gene: NA

CDR3 protein: CASSQNRDRGFSGELFF
CDR3 DNA: TGTGCCAGCAGCCAAAACCGGGACAGGGGTTTCTCCGGGGAGCTGTTTTTT
J gene: TRBJ2-2
V gene: TRBV14
clone size: NA
D gene: TRBD1

CDR3 protein: CATSDTGSPLHF
CDR3 DNA: TGTGCCACCAGTGATACCGGTTCACCCCTCCACTTT
J gene: TRBJ1-6
V gene: TRBV24-1
clone size: NA
D gene: NA

CDR3 protein: CASSTQLATNEKLFF
CDR3 DNA: TGTGCCAGCAGCACACAGTTAGCAACTAATGAAAAACTGTTTTTT
J gene: TRBJ1-4
V gene: TRBV5-5
clone size: many
D gene: NA

CDR3 protein: CASSPIYRGLDTEAFF
CDR3 DNA: TGTGCCAGCAGCCCCATCTACAGGGGGCTGGACACTGAAGCTTTCTTT
J gene: TRBJ1-1
V gene: TRBV3-1
clone size: few
D gene: TRBD1

CDR3 protein: CASTAREAGANVLTF
CDR3 DNA: TGTGCCAGTACGGCAAGGGAGGCTGGGGCCAACGTCCTGACTTTC
J gene: TRBJ2-6
V gene: TRBV2
clone size: few
D gene: NA

CDR3 protein: CASSPMDRGANTGELFF
CDR3 DNA: TGTGCCAGCTCACCTATGGACAGGGGCGCGAACACCGGGGAGCTGTTTTTT
J gene: TRBJ2-2
V gene: TRBV18
clone size: few
D gene: TRBD1